The clone carrying this TCR beta chain was found many times. Its antigen remains unknown. MiXCR, run by TCRdb on the 5' RACE reads, gives a single entry per CDR3 protein. The sample includes about 70,000 distinct CDR3 sequences, roughly 3% of them seen just once. The sample is drawn from a study of neurological immune-mediated disorders. Study-wide points: Neither clinical nor MRI features were found to be associated with the multiple sclerosis repertoire cluster. TCR-beta repertoires seemed private in all groups, with no expanded CDR3 amino acid sequences shared. TCR clonal expansion peaked in HTLV-1-associated myelopathy patients and was lowest in multiple sclerosis patients.

The sequenced sample consisted of PBMCs. This clonotype originated in a woman between 45 and 60 years old with multiple sclerosis.

The CDR3 here is CASSSGRGSPLHF. The CDR3 DNA reads TGTGCCAGCAGCTCAGGAAGGGGTTCACCCCTCCACTTT. The V gene is TRBV7-3, the J gene TRBJ1-6; possibly TRBD1 for D (5 bases). The CDR3 is 13 residues long. V was shortened by 4 bases and J by 9 bases, with 10 bases between the two germline ends. CDR1 and CDR2 (germline): SGHTA, FQGTGA.